The next 17 T cell receptor beta chains were all read from a single sample in a study of blood T cell repertoires in COVID-19. Profiled with immunoSEQ multiplex PCR; TCRdb holds only in-frame clones, not every one. The table lists some 350,000 clones, about 87% of them singletons. Sequencing used peripheral blood. Receptor source: a woman aged 50 to 60 with COVID-19, enrolled during active disease.

The chain links TRBV28 to TRBJ2-7; the match to TRBD1 covers 8 bases. The CDR3 is 15 amino acids. Germline V gene lookup returns CDR1 MDHEN and CDR2 SYDVKM. Unmatched junction bases numbered 8, after V lost 4 bases and J lost 3 bases. DNA of the CDR3: TGTGCCAGCAGTTCCACGACAGGGGCCATCTACGAGCAGTACTTC. This gives the protein CASSSTTGAIYEQYF. Variable domain in full (rest from reference TRBV28 and TRBJ2-7): DVKVTQSSRYLVKRTGEKVFLECVQDMDHENMFWYRQDPGLGLRLIYFSYDVKMKEKGDIPEGYSVSREKKERFSLILESASTNQTSMYLCASSSTTGAIYEQYFGPGTRLTVT.

The chain joins TRBV27 to TRBJ2-7, with 9 bases aligning to TRBD1. Per germline, CDR1 MNHEY and CDR2 SMNVEV (reference sequence). After removal of 8 bases from V and 6 bases from J, the junction contained 14 bases not matched to a gene. CDR3 length: 15 residues. CDR3 in DNA: TGTGCCAGCCGAAGGGACAGGGACTCCCCTAGCGAGCAGTACTTC. It codes for CASRRDRDSPSEQYF.

This chain uses TRBV5-6 with TRBJ2-5; the match to TRBD2 covers 12 bases. This CDR3 has 16 amino acids. The V segment lost 4 bases and the J segment 6 bases; nucleotides outside the gene matches: 10. Germline V gene sequence: CDR1 SGHDT, CDR2 YYEEEE. In DNA form, the CDR3 reads TGTGCCAGCAGCCCCCCCGGGCTAGCGGGAGGGAAGACCCAGTACTTC. Translating it yields CASSPPGLAGGKTQYF.

The V gene is TRBV6-2 or TRBV6-3, the J gene TRBJ2-3, with D unresolved. CDR3 size: 13 residues. Germline loops: CDR1 MNHEY, CDR2 SVGEGT. With 6 bases removed from V and 4 bases from J, the gap between germline ends came to 11 bases. The CDR3 DNA is TGTGCCAGCAGCTCCTTGACTGCAGATACGCAGTATTTT. Translated, it gives CASSSLTADTQYF.

This rearrangement joins TRBV4-3 to TRBJ1-4; 9 nucleotides agree with TRBD1. The germline V gene has CDR1 LGHNA and CDR2 YSLEER. V was clipped by 2 bases and J by 10 bases; unmatched bases: 14. The CDR3 extends over 17 amino acids. The CDR3 region is CASSQRPLGQGEGKLFF. The CDR3 DNA reads as TGCGCCAGCAGCCAAAGGCCGTTGGGACAGGGTGAGGGAAAACTGTTTTTT.

This chain uses TRBV11-2 with TRBJ2-2; 10 bases are a match to TRBD2. Germline loops: CDR1 SGHAT, CDR2 FQNNGV. J was trimmed by 10 bases and V by 0 bases; bases with no gene match: 8. The CDR3 sequence is 16 residues long. The CDR3 region is CASSLDGASGSSELFF. CDR3 bases: TGTGCCAGCAGCTTAGATGGGGCTAGCGGGAGTTCGGAGCTGTTTTTT.

Note on this clone: The junction departs from germline at one end; a sequencing error may be responsible. The chain carries TRBV7-7 and TRBJ2-2, with no clear D. The CDR3 has 12 residues. Germline V lookup: CDR1 SSHAT, CDR2 FNYEAQ (reference sequence). CDR3 residues: CASSLLSGELFF. CDR3 nucleotide sequence: TGTGCTAGCAGCCTTTTGTCCGGGGAGCTGTTTTTT.

The chain employs TRBV19 and TRBJ2-1; tentative D call: TRBD2 (6 bases). This CDR3 has 13 residues. CDR1 LNHDA and CDR2 SQIVND come from the germline V gene (reference sequence). V lost 8 bases to trimming and J lost 0 bases, with 8 bases between them. CDR3 in amino acids: CASVGSSYNEQFF. CDR3 bases: TGTGCCAGTGTCGGGAGCTCCTACAATGAGCAGTTCTTC.

In this sample, this clone turned up once. The chain uses TRBV2 and TRBJ2-7; D ambiguous. Germline assignment: CDR1 SNHLY and CDR2 FYNNEI. The CDR3 has 11 amino acids. The germline V and J ends were trimmed by 4 bases and 6 bases, with 7 bases remaining between them. CDR3 sequence reads: CASSALLEQYF. The DNA of the CDR3 is TGTGCCAGCAGTGCTTTACTCGAGCAGTACTTC.

This chain connects TRBV11-3 to TRBJ2-1; 8 positions match TRBD1. Unmatched junction bases numbered 3, after V lost 0 bases and J lost 5 bases. This CDR3 spans 15 amino acids. Germline CDR1 and CDR2: SGHNT and YENEEA. CDR3 sequence: CASSLEGQDNNEQFF. The CDR3 DNA is TGTGCCAGCAGCTTAGAGGGACAGGACAACAATGAGCAGTTCTTC.

This clone was detected only a few times. The rearrangement joins TRBV6-2 or TRBV6-3 to TRBJ2-1, with no clear D. V was cut by 5 bases and J by 0 bases, with 11 bases left in between. Germline V CDR1 and CDR2: MNHEY, SVGEGT. The CDR3 spans 15 residues. CDR3 sequence reads: CASSAGPLSYNEQFF. DNA of the CDR3: TGTGCCAGCAGTGCTGGCCCGCTCTCCTACAATGAGCAGTTCTTC.

This chain connects TRBV2 to TRBJ2-5, with D hard to call. The V and J ends lost 7 bases and 3 bases respectively, with 15 bases between them. Germline V gives CDR1 SNHLY, CDR2 FYNNEI. The CDR3 covers 14 residues. The CDR3 loop is CASMLQRREETQYF. The CDR3, as DNA: TGTGCCAGCATGCTCCAGCGCCGGGAAGAGACCCAGTACTTC.

About this clone: One end of the junction varies from germline; a read error may be responsible. The chain employs TRBV7-7 and TRBJ2-1; 7 bases align to TRBD2. Germline assignment: CDR1 SSHAT and CDR2 FNYEAQ (reference sequence). This CDR3 is 16 amino acids long. The DNA of the CDR3 is TGTGCTAGCAGCTCTGGACCTAGCGGTTCCTACAATGAGCAGTTCTTC. Translation: CASSSGPSGSYNEQFF.

The J gene is TRBJ1-2, the V gene TRBV5-6; perhaps TRBD1 as D (5 bases). V gave up 2 bases and J gave up 2 bases, with 13 bases separating them. The germline gives CDR1 SGHDT, CDR2 YYEEEE. The CDR3 covers 15 residues. CDR3 region: CASSLNARTNYGYTF. The CDR3 DNA follows: TGTGCCAGCAGCTTAAACGCTCGGACAAACTATGGCTACACCTTC.

This rearrangement joins TRBV5-1 to TRBJ2-1; 8 positions agree with TRBD1. With V trimmed by 3 bases and J by 9 bases, 2 bases remained unmatched. The CDR3 length is 12 residues. Germline loops: CDR1 SGHRS, CDR2 YFSETQ. The CDR3 bases are TGCGCCAGCAGCTCGACAGGGGTTGAGCAGTTCTTC. Its protein product is CASSSTGVEQFF.

The V call is TRBV2, the J call TRBJ2-5; possible D gene TRBD2, 6 bases. The V gene's germline CDR1 is SNHLY and CDR2 FYNNEI. The germline V and J ends were trimmed by 0 bases and 0 bases, with 8 bases remaining between them. CDR3 length: 15 amino acids. The CDR3 DNA follows: TGTGCCAGCAGTGAAGCTCGGGGGTACCAAGAGACCCAGTACTTC. Translation gives CASSEARGYQETQYF.

The genes are TRBV21-1 and TRBJ1-5; the D call TRBD1 from the table was never checked on the DNA. TRBV21-1 is marked as a pseudogene. The CDR3 is 13 amino acids. In nucleotides, the CDR3 is TGTGCCAGCATCAGGACAGGTGATCAGCCCCAGCATTTT. It specifies CASIRTGDQPQHF.